This T cell receptor (beta chain) originates from a study of blood T cell repertoires in COVID-19. Original analysis: Cell counts per sample came from amplifying reference gene primers. Clones were sequenced by immunoSEQ multiplex PCR, and TCRdb holds only the in-frame ones, with some missing. V, J and clone size derive from that table, while D and trimming were established from the DNA sequence. Of approximately 300,000 clones in the sample, more than 75% are singletons; the top ten hold 10%. Enrollees, roughly 18 to 95 years old, lived in some 24 US areas. Cohort 3 recovered donors had two negative PCRs, clearance, or symptom resolution. CDR3 length: 15 amino acids. V was pared by 6 bases and J by 6 bases, with 6 bases of the junction left unmatched. CDR1 is SGHAT and CDR2 is FQNNGV in the germline V gene.

This rearrangement joins TRBV11-2 to TRBJ2-1; 12 nucleotides align to TRBD1. This receptor was identified in a woman in her late teens or twenties who had recovered from COVID-19. Input material: PBMCs or T cells enriched from blood (not recorded which). As DNA, the CDR3 is TGTGCCAGCAGGCGGCCGGGACAGGGGGCCAATGAGCAGTTCTTC. This sequence encodes CASRRPGQGANEQFF. The full variable domain, its missing parts supplied by reference TRBV11-2 and TRBJ2-1, is EAGVAQSPRYKIIEKRQSVAFWCNPISGHATLYWYQQILGQGPKLLIQFQNNGVVDDSQLPKDRFSAERLKGVDSTLKIQPAKLEDSAVYLCASRRPGQGANEQFFGPGTRLTVL.